A selection of T cell receptor beta chains follows, all from one sample in a study of blood T cell repertoires in COVID-19. The assay was immunoSEQ multiplex PCR, and TCRdb's table has in-frame clones only and misses some. This table holds 200,000 to 250,000 clones, approximately 90% found once. Sequencing used peripheral blood. Source of these receptors: a man in his fifties or sixties with COVID-19, enrolled during active disease. The CDR3 runs from the conserved cysteine through the conserved F or W. D genes are given only for firm matches. Size is stated for part of the rows, as once, few or many counts, or as a class when the clone is expanded.

J	D	V	size	CDR3	DNA
TRBJ1-1	-	TRBV7-9	-	CASSKVQGNTEAFF	TGTGCCAGCAGCAAAGTGCAGGGGAACACTGAAGCTTTCTTT
TRBJ1-1	TRBD1	TRBV9	-	CASSVNVETGGPNYMNTEAFF	TGTGCCAGCAGCGTAAATGTGGAGACAGGGGGCCCTAACTACATGAACACTGAAGCTTTCTTT
TRBJ2-1	TRBD2	TRBV4-3	-	CASSPTGGYGDEQFF	TGCGCCAGCAGCCCCACGGGAGGGTATGGGGATGAGCAGTTCTTC
TRBJ2-7	TRBD2	TRBV19	-	CASSISSGSLYEQYF	TGTGCCAGTAGTATTAGTAGCGGGAGTTTATACGAGCAGTACTTC
TRBJ2-7	TRBD2	TRBV7-2	few	CASSPMGAGKEQYF	TGTGCCAGCAGCCCCATGGGAGCGGGAAAGGAACAGTACTTC
TRBJ1-1	TRBD1	TRBV18	-	CASSPRQGAGGAFF	TGTGCCAGCTCACCGAGACAGGGGGCAGGGGGAGCTTTCTTT
TRBJ1-3	-	TRBV3-1/TRBV3-2	-	CASSHSPSVSGNTIYF	TGTGCCAGCAGCCATTCCCCTTCCGTCTCTGGAAACACCATATATTTT
TRBJ1-6	-	TRBV6-5	-	CASSYANNSPLHF	TGTGCCAGCAGTTACGCTAATAATTCACCCCTCCACTTT
TRBJ1-2	TRBD1	TRBV19	-	CASTPGRDRGLNGYTF	TGTGCCAGTACCCCCGGGAGGGACAGGGGGCTGAATGGCTACACCTTC
TRBJ2-7	TRBD2	TRBV3-1/TRBV3-2	-	CASSPSGVPNEQYF	TGTGCCAGCAGCCCGAGCGGGGTCCCAAATGAGCAGTACTTC
TRBJ2-2	TRBD1	TRBV19	-	CASKWTGDTGELFF	TGTGCCAGTAAGTGGACAGGGGACACCGGGGAGCTGTTTTTT
TRBJ1-2	-	TRBV19	-	CASTPDTQGHYGYTF	TGTGCCAGTACCCCGGATACACAGGGACACTATGGCTACACCTTC
TRBJ2-3	-	TRBV27	-	CASSYQGIDTQYF	TGTGCCAGCAGTTACCAGGGGATAGATACGCAGTATTTT
TRBJ1-4	-	TRBV5-1	-	CASSLGSIVATNEKLFF	TGCGCCAGCAGCTTGGGAAGTATAGTCGCAACTAATGAAAAACTGTTTTTT
TRBJ1-1	-	TRBV5-1	-	CASSLGDNGNTEAFF	TGCGCCAGCAGCCTTGGGGACAACGGGAACACTGAAGCTTTCTTT
TRBJ1-2	-	TRBV3-1/TRBV3-2	-	CASSQDLTRAYGYTF	TGTGCCAGCAGCCAAGATTTGACCAGGGCCTATGGCTACACCTTC